The 22 T cell receptor beta chains given below trace back to one sample, sequenced in a study of identical twins. TCRdb fed the 5' RACE reads into MiXCR, producing one record per CDR3 protein. The sample has 750,000 to 950,000 distinct CDR3 sequences, roughly an eighth seen once. This same sample was also taken into another study, of yellow fever vaccine responses in identical twins.

The sequencing sample was made of PBMCs. These receptors were obtained from a woman under 30 in good health.

The CDR3 here is CASSPAQGGFGEQFF. The DNA for the CDR3 is TGTGCCAGCAGCCCCGCCCAAGGGGGATTCGGTGAGCAGTTCTTC. The chain recombines TRBV3-1 with TRBJ2-1, with D maybe TRBD1 (6 bases). Trimming took 4 bases from V and 9 from J, leaving 19 bases between them. The CDR3 has 15 amino acids. Germline lookup yields CDR1 LGHDT and CDR2 YNNKEL (reference sequence).

The CDR3 region is CASSGTVKKLFF. The CDR3 DNA is TGTGCCAGCTCCGGGACAGTTAAAAAACTGTTTTTT. The V and J genes are TRBV18 and TRBJ1-4; 7 positions match TRBD1. Germline-derived CDR1 and CDR2 are KGHSH and LQKENI. This CDR3 is 12 amino acids long. The V segment lost 6 bases and the J segment 9 bases; nucleotides outside the gene matches: 4.

This clonotype was seen a few times. The chain is built from TRBV20-1 and TRBJ2-1; tentatively, D is TRBD2 (6 bases). CDR1 and CDR2 from the germline V gene are DFQATT and SNEGSKA (reference sequence). The ends were cut back, 0 bases at V and 0 bases at J, with 9 bases in the middle. The CDR3 contains 15 residues. The CDR3 DNA reads TGCAGTGCTAGAGAAAGCGGGCACTCCTACAATGAGCAGTTCTTC. Translating it yields CSARESGHSYNEQFF.

This clonotype was recorded at least ten times. The chain couples TRBV29-1 to TRBJ2-5; TRBD2 might be the D (6 bases). The germline CDR1 and CDR2 sequences are SQVTM and ANQGSEA. The CDR3 extends over 13 amino acids. V lost 6 bases, J lost 4 bases, and 15 bases lay in between. CDR3 nucleotide sequence: TGCAGCGTGCGGGGCACCCTCGGAGAGACCCAGTACTTC. It translates to CSVRGTLGETQYF.

This clonotype was recorded at least ten times. The chain links TRBV7-9 to TRBJ2-1, with 9 bases that match TRBD1. Trimming removed 5 bases from V and 6 bases from J; junction bases left unmatched: 5. CDR1 is SEHNR and CDR2 is FQNEAQ in the germline V gene (reference sequence). There are 14 residues in the CDR3. CDR3 in amino acids: CASSVPGQGNEQFF. The CDR3 DNA is TGTGCCAGCAGCGTACCGGGACAGGGCAATGAGCAGTTCTTC.

This clonotype was recorded a few times. The V gene is TRBV27, the J gene TRBJ2-1, with TRBD2 matching 7 bases. This CDR3 region has 14 residues. J was trimmed by 3 bases and V by 10 bases; bases with no gene match: 9. Germline CDR1 reads MNHEY; CDR2 reads SMNVEV (reference sequence). CDR3 region: CATLGERGYNEQFF. The CDR3 bases are TGTGCCACCCTCGGGGAGCGGGGCTACAATGAGCAGTTCTTC.

The chain has TRBV19 and TRBJ1-5; D unclear. The germline V gene has CDR1 LNHDA and CDR2 SQIVND (reference sequence). Trimming left V 0 bases short and J 4 bases short, with 13 bases between. The CDR3 runs to 16 residues. CDR3 in DNA: TGTGCCAGTAGTATAGAGTTTACCACTAGGAATCAGCCCCAGCATTTT. Its translation: CASSIEFTTRNQPQHF.

The V call is TRBV27, the J call TRBJ2-2, with 15 bases aligning to TRBD2. The ends lost 2 bases at V and 0 bases at J; junction bases unmatched: 4. This CDR3 comprises 19 residues. Germline V lookup: CDR1 MNHEY, CDR2 SMNVEV (reference sequence). The CDR3 nucleotides read TGTGCCAGCAGTTTAAGGGGACTAGCGGGAGGATCGAACACCGGGGAGCTGTTTTTT. It encodes CASSLRGLAGGSNTGELFF.

This clonotype was picked up a small number of times. The chain recombines TRBV3-1 with TRBJ1-5, with 9 bases aligning to TRBD1. Trimming cost V 5 bases and J 5 bases; bases outside gene matches: 7. The germline V gene has CDR1 LGHDT and CDR2 YNNKEL (reference sequence). CDR3 length: 15 amino acids. The CDR3 DNA sequence: TGTGCCAGCAGCTATGGGACAGGGCTCGATCAGCCCCAGCATTTT. Its protein is CASSYGTGLDQPQHF.

The gene calls are TRBV5-1 and TRBJ2-3; D gene uncertain. Looked up from germline, CDR1 is SGHRS and CDR2 is YFSETQ. V was shortened by 0 bases and J by 4 bases, with 12 bases between the two germline ends. The length of the CDR3 is 15 residues. CDR3 DNA sequence: TGCGCCAGCAGCTTGGCACAGCGAGGTCCAGATACGCAGTATTTT. Protein: CASSLAQRGPDTQYF. Filled out from reference TRBV5-1 and TRBJ2-3, the complete variable domain reads KAGVTQTPRYLIKTRGQQVTLSCSPISGHRSVSWYQQTPGQGLQFLFEYFSETQRNKGNFPGRFSGRQFSNSRSEMNVSTLELGDSALYLCASSLAQRGPDTQYFGPGTRLTVL.

There are many counts of this clonotype. V gene TRBV12-3 or TRBV12-4 combines with J gene TRBJ2-3; no definite D call. Trimming took 7 bases from V and 2 from J, leaving 10 bases between them. This CDR3 spans 13 amino acids. In DNA, the CDR3 is TGTGCCAGCAACCTTATTCCCACAGATACGCAGTATTTT. It is translated as CASNLIPTDTQYF.

This clonotype was seen many times. The chain links TRBV18 to TRBJ2-7; weak D call: TRBD1 (6 bases). Germline CDR1 KGHSH, CDR2 LQKENI. This CDR3 region has 15 residues. V was shortened by 0 bases and J by 3 bases, with 12 bases between the two germline ends. The CDR3, as DNA: TGTGCCAGCTCACCACCAGGACAGCGATACTACGAGCAGTACTTC. Its translation is CASSPPGQRYYEQYF.

This clonotype was recorded a few times. The rearrangement links TRBV20-1 to TRBJ2-3; D remains unclear. The germline CDR1 and CDR2 sequences are DFQATT and SNEGSKA (reference sequence). V lost 6 bases and J 2 bases, leaving 12 bases between the germline ends. The CDR3 totals 13 residues. The CDR3 is CSARWVPTDTQYF. The DNA for the CDR3 is TGCAGTGCCAGATGGGTCCCCACAGATACGCAGTATTTT.

This clonotype was seen ten or more times. CDR3 in amino acids: CASSQPTGGAYEQYF. The DNA of the CDR3 is TGCGCCAGCAGCCAACCGACAGGGGGGGCCTACGAGCAGTACTTC. The genes are TRBV4-1 and TRBJ2-7; 9 bases are shared with TRBD1. V dropped 2 bases and J dropped 2; count of bases not matched to a gene: 4. The CDR3 consists of 15 residues. Per germline, CDR1 MGHRA and CDR2 YSYEKL.

This clonotype came up many times. V gene TRBV20-1 combines with J gene TRBJ2-3; D is perhaps TRBD2 (5 bases). Looked up from germline, CDR1 is DFQATT and CDR2 is SNEGSKA (reference sequence). The CDR3 is 13 residues long. V lost 1 base and J lost 6, with 11 bases in between. CDR3 in DNA: TGCAGTGCTAGAGGGGAGTCGGCCGATACGCAGTATTTT. Its translation: CSARGESADTQYF.

This clonotype was observed a few times. J is TRBJ2-5 and V is TRBV12-3 or TRBV12-4, with 8 bases matching TRBD1. With V trimmed by 5 bases and J by 4 bases, 12 bases remained unmatched. This CDR3 comprises 16 residues. CDR3 DNA: TGTGCCAGCAGTAGTGGGACAGGAGGTACTAGAGAGACCCAGTACTTC. Translated, it gives CASSSGTGGTRETQYF.

There are a few counts of this clonotype. The J gene is TRBJ2-3, the V gene TRBV3-1; a weak D match, TRBD1 (5 bases). V was pared by 2 bases and J by 4 bases, with 10 bases between. The CDR3 extends over 14 amino acids. Germline V CDR1 and CDR2: LGHDT, YNNKEL (reference sequence). The CDR3 sequence: CASSQRGAPDTQYF. CDR3 bases: TGTGCCAGCAGCCAACGTGGGGCCCCAGATACGCAGTATTTT.

The V and J genes are TRBV5-1 and TRBJ1-1, with unresolved D. Germline-derived CDR1 and CDR2 are SGHRS and YFSETQ. CDR3 length equals 15 residues. Trimming cost V 1 base and J 5 bases, with 15 bases left between them. The CDR3 DNA is TGCGCCAGCAGCTTGTATCGTAGAACTAGGACTGAAGCTTTCTTT. It translates to CASSLYRRTRTEAFF. Supplemented by reference TRBV5-1 and TRBJ1-1, the full variable domain reads KAGVTQTPRYLIKTRGQQVTLSCSPISGHRSVSWYQQTPGQGLQFLFEYFSETQRNKGNFPGRFSGRQFSNSRSEMNVSTLELGDSALYLCASSLYRRTRTEAFFGQGTRLTVV.

This clonotype occurred a few times. The chain has TRBV28 and TRBJ2-7, with 11 bases lining up with TRBD1. V shed 0 bases, J shed 0 bases, and the junction held 1 base outside the gene matches. The V gene's germline CDR1 is MDHEN and CDR2 SYDVKM. CDR3 length: 16 residues. In nucleotides, the CDR3 is TGTGCCAGCAGTTTATGGGGACAGGGGGTCTCCTACGAGCAGTACTTC. Translated: CASSLWGQGVSYEQYF.

The sample holds many counts of this clonotype. The chain has TRBV15 and TRBJ1-1; no clear D gene. The CDR3 is 16 amino acids. V was clipped by 0 bases and J by 1 base, with 12 bases between them. The germline CDR1 and CDR2 sequences are LNHNV and YYDKDF (reference sequence). The CDR3 loop is CATSRDLALGNTEAFF. DNA of the CDR3: TGTGCCACCAGCAGAGATTTGGCCTTGGGGAACACTGAAGCTTTCTTT. The entire variable domain, with the rest obtained from reference TRBV15 and TRBJ1-1, is as follows: DAMVIQNPRYQVTQFGKPVTLSCSQTLNHNVMYWYQQKSSQAPKLLFHYYDKDFNNEADTPDNFQSRRPNTSFCFLDIRSPGLGDTAMYLCATSRDLALGNTEAFFGQGTRLTVV.

The chain has TRBV2 and TRBJ2-7, with TRBD2 matching 10 bases. Germline assignment: CDR1 SNHLY and CDR2 FYNNEI. This CDR3 is 17 amino acids long. V lost 3 bases to trimming and J lost 5 bases; unmatched junction nucleotides: 13. The CDR3 nucleotides are TGTGCCAGCAGTGACTGGTGGGTTAGCGGGAGGCCCCACGAGCAGTACTTC. Translated, it gives CASSDWWVSGRPHEQYF.

This clonotype was detected a few times. The rearrangement joins TRBV29-1 to TRBJ1-1, with 8 positions matching TRBD1. The V gene's germline CDR1 is SQVTM and CDR2 ANQGSEA. The V gene end was trimmed by 6 bases and the J gene end by 6 bases; junction bases not matched to a gene: 9. The CDR3 is 13 residues long. CDR3 in amino acids: CSVGGQGKAEAFF. CDR3 coding DNA: TGCAGCGTGGGCGGACAGGGTAAGGCTGAAGCTTTCTTT.